The 23 T cell receptor beta chains in this list originate from one sample, sequenced in a study of cytomegalovirus exposure and HLA in healthy donors. Use of 60 Vbeta and 13 Jbeta primers characterized the PCR. TCRdb's table, derived via immunoSEQ multiplex PCR, lists solely in-frame clones and lacks some. The table shows roughly 200,000 clones, with roughly 80% occurring only once. The sequenced sample consisted of PBMCs. These receptor sequences come from a woman in her 30s in good health and CMV-seropositive.

The rearrangement uses TRBV7-2 and TRBJ1-2; TRBD1 matches at 9 bases. Looked up from germline, CDR1 is SGHTA and CDR2 is FQGNSA. This CDR3 has 14 residues. V was pared by 2 bases and J by 8 bases, with 6 bases of the junction left unmatched. CDR3 sequence (DNA): TGTGCCAGCAGCTTAACGGGACAGGGTTCCGGCTACACCTTC. It translates to CASSLTGQGSGYTF.

CDR3 region: CSVGMWRYGYTF. The CDR3 nucleotides read TGCAGCGTTGGGATGTGGAGATATGGCTACACCTTC. The rearrangement uses TRBV29-1 and TRBJ1-2; no firm D call. Germline assignment: CDR1 SQVTM and CDR2 ANQGSEA. The V and J ends lost 4 bases and 5 bases respectively, with 11 bases between them. The length of the CDR3 is 12 residues.

CDR3 DNA: TGTGCCTGGAGTGTACTTGTACAGGACGATGGCTACACCTTC. Translated: CAWSVLVQDDGYTF. V and J are TRBV30 and TRBJ1-2; the D gene is possibly TRBD1 (5 bases). The CDR3 totals 14 residues. V lost 0 bases to trimming and J lost 6 bases, with 14 bases between them. CDR1 GTSNPN and CDR2 SVGIG come from the germline V gene (reference sequence).

V and J are TRBV19 and TRBJ2-7, with D possibly matching TRBD2 (6 bases). The CDR3 spans 14 residues. V was clipped by 3 bases and J by 2 bases, with 11 bases between them. Germline V lookup: CDR1 LNHDA, CDR2 SQIVND (reference sequence). DNA for the CDR3: TGTGCCAGTAGTATTGGGACTTACCCCTACGAGCAGTACTTC. Encoded protein: CASSIGTYPYEQYF. The variable domain in full, completed from reference TRBV19 and TRBJ2-7, reads DGGITQSPKYLFRKEGQNVTLSCEQNLNHDAMYWYRQDPGQGLRLIYYSQIVNDFQKGDIAEGYSVSREKKESFPLTVTSAQKNPTAFYLCASSIGTYPYEQYFGPGTRLTVT.

The genes are TRBV6-1 and TRBJ1-2; 12 nucleotides match TRBD1. This CDR3 comprises 16 residues. Germline V gene data show CDR1 as MNHNS and CDR2 as SASEGT. The J segment lost 3 bases and the V segment lost 0 bases, leaving 2 bases of the junction unmatched. This CDR3 is CASSEAGTGGYYGYTF. The CDR3 nucleotides read TGTGCCAGCAGTGAAGCTGGGACAGGGGGCTACTATGGCTACACCTTC.

This rearrangement joins TRBV30 to TRBJ2-5, with 8 nucleotides matching TRBD1. Per the germline V gene, CDR1 is GTSNPN and CDR2 is SVGIG (reference sequence). The ends lost 5 bases at V and 6 bases at J; junction bases unmatched: 2. The CDR3 length is 11 residues. The CDR3 sequence: CAWGQGKTQYF. As DNA, the CDR3 is TGTGCCTGGGGACAGGGAAAGACCCAGTACTTC.

The J gene is TRBJ2-7, the V gene TRBV5-1; 8 positions match TRBD2. Germline CDR1 reads SGHRS; CDR2 reads YFSETQ. V lost 5 bases to trimming and J lost 4 bases; unmatched junction nucleotides: 5. The CDR3 spans 13 residues. The CDR3 DNA sequence: TGCGCCAGCAGGGTAGCGGGGTCGTACGAGCAGTACTTC. Translation gives CASRVAGSYEQYF.

There are a few counts of this clone. The chain has TRBV21-1 and TRBJ1-5. TRBV21-1 is an annotated pseudogene. The length of the CDR3 is 12 residues. This chain's CDR3 is CAYGGSNQPQHF. The CDR3 nucleotides are TGTGCCTACGGAGGGAGTAATCAGCCCCAGCATTTT.

The chain couples TRBV18 to TRBJ2-5; maybe TRBD1 (6 bases). CDR1 is KGHSH and CDR2 is LQKENI in the germline V gene. This CDR3 has 15 residues. The V gene lost 0 bases and the J gene lost 2 bases, with 10 bases spanning the gap. CDR3 sequence (DNA): TGTGCCAGCTCACCACCGGGACAACGTCAAGAGACCCAGTACTTC. Translating it yields CASSPPGQRQETQYF. The full variable domain, its missing parts supplied by reference TRBV18 and TRBJ2-5, is NAGVMQNPRHLVRRRGQEARLRCSPMKGHSHVYWYRQLPEEGLKFMVYLQKENIIDESGMPKERFSAEFPKEGPSILRIQQVVRGDSAAYFCASSPPGQRQETQYFGPGTRLLVL.

This rearrangement joins TRBV5-1 to TRBJ1-6, with D uncertain. The CDR3 length is 16 residues. Germline V gene sequence: CDR1 SGHRS, CDR2 YFSETQ. V lost 0 bases and J 10 bases, leaving 17 bases between the germline ends. The CDR3 loop reads CASSLVQAGRGSPLHF. The CDR3 DNA is TGCGCCAGCAGCTTGGTTCAGGCTGGCCGTGGGTCACCCCTCCACTTT.

CDR3 sequence reads: CASSHRDTQGYGYTF. The CDR3 nucleotides are TGTGCCAGCTCACACCGGGACACTCAAGGCTATGGCTACACCTTC. The chain has TRBV18 and TRBJ1-2; the D gene is possibly TRBD1 (6 bases). CDR1 is KGHSH and CDR2 is LQKENI in the germline V gene. CDR3 length: 15 amino acids. V gave up 4 bases and J gave up 4 bases, with 16 bases separating them.

In its sample, this clone was seen a few times. This chain links TRBV5-1 with TRBJ2-2, with TRBD1 as a possible D gene (5 bases). The CDR3 runs 15 residues. Trimming pared 8 bases from V and 1 base from J, leaving 15 bases between. The germline V gene encodes CDR1 SGHRS and CDR2 YFSETQ. For the CDR3, the DNA is TGCGCCAGTCGTATGGGGCGGCGGAACACCGGGGAGCTGTTTTTT. This translates into CASRMGRRNTGELFF.

J is TRBJ1-1 and V is TRBV5-4; no firm D call. The V end lost 2 bases, the J end lost 3 bases, and 8 bases lay between the germline ends. Germline loops: CDR1 SGHNT, CDR2 YYREEE (reference sequence). The CDR3 is made up of 13 amino acids. The CDR3 DNA reads TGTGCCAGCAGCTTCTGGAGGGACACTGAAGCTTTCTTT. It yields the protein CASSFWRDTEAFF.

The chain employs TRBV27 and TRBJ2-3; 7 bases line up with TRBD2. CDR3 length: 14 amino acids. Trimming cost V 2 bases and J 4 bases; bases outside gene matches: 3. Germline V lookup: CDR1 MNHEY, CDR2 SMNVEV (reference sequence). The CDR3 DNA sequence: TGTGCCAGCAGTTTAAGCGGGACCTCAGATACGCAGTATTTT. This translates into CASSLSGTSDTQYF.

This clone was observed a handful of times. V usage is TRBV7-2 and J usage is TRBJ2-1; 8 bases fit TRBD2. The germline V gene has CDR1 SGHTA and CDR2 FQGNSA. Trimming at V came to 1 base and at J to 15 bases, leaving 5 bases not matched to a gene. The CDR3 totals 12 residues. The CDR3 protein is CASSLVPGGPFF. CDR3 DNA sequence: TGTGCCAGCAGCTTAGTCCCGGGGGGGCCGTTCTTC.

As to this clone: The germline gene is not matched at one end of the junction; a read error may be the cause. V gene TRBV7-9 combines with J gene TRBJ2-3, with D hard to call. The germline gives CDR1 SEHNR, CDR2 FQNEAQ (reference sequence). This CDR3 has 12 residues. The CDR3 sequence is CSSSSSTDTQYF. The CDR3 DNA follows: TGTTCCAGCAGTTCTAGCACAGATACGCAGTATTTT.

The J gene is TRBJ2-7, the V gene TRBV29-1; no clear D. Trimming shortened V by 4 bases and J by 2 bases, and 9 bases separated the two germline ends. Germline CDR1 and CDR2: SQVTM and ANQGSEA. The CDR3 is 12 amino acids. The CDR3 region has the DNA TGCAGCGTTGGTCTCCCAGCCTACGAGCAGTACTTC. Protein sequence: CSVGLPAYEQYF.

The rearrangement links TRBV19 to TRBJ2-7; 7 nucleotides line up with TRBD2. The CDR3 is 16 amino acids. Germline CDR1 and CDR2: LNHDA and SQIVND (reference sequence). Trimming at V came to 6 bases and at J to 2 bases, leaving 13 bases not matched to a gene. CDR3 DNA sequence: TGTGCCAGTAGCAACCCCGGGGAGCGGGGCGCCTACGAGCAGTACTTC. Encoded protein: CASSNPGERGAYEQYF.

The V call is TRBV5-5, the J call TRBJ2-3; D is ambiguous. The V and J ends lost 2 bases and 0 bases respectively, with 16 bases between them. The CDR3 spans 17 residues. Looked up from germline, CDR1 is SGHKS and CDR2 is YYEKEE (reference sequence). The CDR3 nucleotides read TGTGCCAGCAGCTTCAGTGGTGTTCCCGATAGCACAGATACGCAGTATTTT. Translating gives CASSFSGVPDSTDTQYF.

The J gene is TRBJ2-5, the V gene TRBV7-2, with D possibly matching TRBD1 (6 bases). CDR1 SGHTA and CDR2 FQGNSA come from the germline V gene. The CDR3 contains 11 residues. Trimming removed 5 bases from V and 11 bases from J, with 12 bases in between. CDR3 sequence (DNA): TGTGCCAGCAGCGCCGACAGGCAGCAGTACTTC. Its protein product is CASSADRQQYF.

V and J are TRBV15 and TRBJ1-1; D remains unclear. Deletions cut 2 bases from V and 2 bases from J, with 12 bases between. This CDR3 has 15 residues. CDR1 and CDR2 (germline): LNHNV, YYDKDF (reference sequence). The CDR3 sequence is CATSRRQATNTEAFF. The CDR3 DNA sequence: TGTGCCACCAGCAGAAGGCAGGCCACCAACACTGAAGCTTTCTTT.

This clone was seen only a few times. The chain links TRBV30 to TRBJ2-7; D is possibly TRBD1 (6 bases). V was pared by 7 bases and J by 2 bases, with 12 bases between. The CDR3 length is 12 residues. CDR1 is GTSNPN, CDR2 SVGIG, per germline (reference sequence). The CDR3 DNA reads TGTGCCTTTCAGGGGTCCACCTACGAGCAGTACTTC. This gives the protein CAFQGSTYEQYF.

The chain recombines TRBV28 with TRBJ2-1; possible D gene TRBD1, 6 bases. The CDR3 contains 16 residues. The germline CDR1 and CDR2 sequences are MDHEN and SYDVKM. V lost 7 bases and J 2 bases, leaving 18 bases between the germline ends. This chain's CDR3 is CASTSLAGTTYNEQFF. CDR3 nucleotides: TGTGCCAGCACCTCTTTAGCTGGGACAACCTACAATGAGCAGTTCTTC.